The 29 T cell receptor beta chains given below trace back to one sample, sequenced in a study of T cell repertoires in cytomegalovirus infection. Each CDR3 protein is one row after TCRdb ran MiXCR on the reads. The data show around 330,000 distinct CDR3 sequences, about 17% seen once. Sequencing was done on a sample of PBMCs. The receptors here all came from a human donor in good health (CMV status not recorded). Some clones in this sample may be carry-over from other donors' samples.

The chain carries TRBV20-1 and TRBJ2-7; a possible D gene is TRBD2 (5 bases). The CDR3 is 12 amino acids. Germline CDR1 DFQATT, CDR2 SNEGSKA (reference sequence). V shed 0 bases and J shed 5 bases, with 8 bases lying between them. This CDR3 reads CSARDRGHEQYF. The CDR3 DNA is TGCAGTGCTAGAGATAGAGGGCACGAGCAGTACTTC.

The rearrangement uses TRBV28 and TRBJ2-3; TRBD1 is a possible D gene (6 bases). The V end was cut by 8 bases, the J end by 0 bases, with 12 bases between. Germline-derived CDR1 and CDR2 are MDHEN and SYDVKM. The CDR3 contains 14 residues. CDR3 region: CASGNRASTDTQYF. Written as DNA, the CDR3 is TGTGCCAGCGGGAACAGGGCAAGCACAGATACGCAGTATTTT.

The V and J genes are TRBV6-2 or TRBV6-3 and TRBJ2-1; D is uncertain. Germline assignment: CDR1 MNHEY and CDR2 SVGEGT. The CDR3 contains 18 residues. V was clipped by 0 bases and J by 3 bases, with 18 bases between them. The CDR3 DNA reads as TGTGCCAGCAGTTACTCGAGAATCCCCGCGAACAACTACAATGAGCAGTTCTTC. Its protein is CASSYSRIPANNYNEQFF.

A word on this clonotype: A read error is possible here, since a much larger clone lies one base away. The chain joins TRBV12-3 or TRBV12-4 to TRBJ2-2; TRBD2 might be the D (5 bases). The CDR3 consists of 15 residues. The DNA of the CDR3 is TGTGCCAGCAGCCCGAGCAGGCCGAACACCGGGGAGCTGCTTTTT. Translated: CASSPSRPNTGELLF.

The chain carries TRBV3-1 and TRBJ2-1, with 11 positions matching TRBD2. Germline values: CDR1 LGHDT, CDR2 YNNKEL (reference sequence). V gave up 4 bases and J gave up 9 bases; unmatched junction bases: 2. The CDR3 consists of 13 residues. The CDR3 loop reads CASSPLAGGEQFF. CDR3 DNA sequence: TGTGCCAGCAGCCCCCTAGCGGGGGGTGAGCAGTTCTTC.

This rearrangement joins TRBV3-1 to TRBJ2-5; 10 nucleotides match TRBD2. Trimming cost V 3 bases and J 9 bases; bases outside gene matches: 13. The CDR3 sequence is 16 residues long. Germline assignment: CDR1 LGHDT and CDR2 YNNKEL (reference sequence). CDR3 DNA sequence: TGTGCCAGCAGCCACGGGTCAGGACTAGCGGACGTGGCCCAGTACTTC. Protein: CASSHGSGLADVAQYF.

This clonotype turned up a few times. CDR3: CASGDSTEAFF. DNA of the CDR3: TGTGCCAGCGGGGATTCCACTGAAGCTTTCTTT. The J gene is TRBJ1-1, the V gene TRBV6-6, with D unresolved. Germline loops: CDR1 MNHNY, CDR2 SVGAGI (reference sequence). V was pared by 8 bases and J by 4 bases, with 8 bases between. The CDR3 extends over 11 amino acids.

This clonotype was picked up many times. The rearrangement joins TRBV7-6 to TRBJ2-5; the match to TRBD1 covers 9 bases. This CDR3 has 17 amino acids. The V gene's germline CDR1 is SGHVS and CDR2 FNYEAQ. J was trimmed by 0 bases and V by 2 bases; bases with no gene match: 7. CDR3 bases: TGTGCCAGCAGCTTAATGGTCGGGACAGGGTACCAAGAGACCCAGTACTTC. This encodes CASSLMVGTGYQETQYF.

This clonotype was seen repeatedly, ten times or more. CDR3 nucleotide sequence: TGTGCCAGCAGCCCGGGGCCGGGACAGGGGGTCGAGAACACTGAAGCTTTCTTT. It yields the protein CASSPGPGQGVENTEAFF. The rearrangement links TRBV7-2 to TRBJ1-1; 11 nucleotides agree with TRBD1. This CDR3 comprises 18 residues. The germline V gene has CDR1 SGHTA and CDR2 FQGNSA. After removal of 5 bases from V and 1 base from J, the junction contained 12 bases not matched to a gene. The full variable domain, in which reference TRBV7-2 and TRBJ1-1 provide the parts outside the CDR3, is GAGVSQSPSNKVTEKGKDVELRCDPISGHTALYWYRQSLGQGLEFLIYFQGNSAPDKSGLPSDRFSAERTGGSVSTLTIQRTQQEDSAVYLCASSPGPGQGVENTEAFFGQGTRLTVV.

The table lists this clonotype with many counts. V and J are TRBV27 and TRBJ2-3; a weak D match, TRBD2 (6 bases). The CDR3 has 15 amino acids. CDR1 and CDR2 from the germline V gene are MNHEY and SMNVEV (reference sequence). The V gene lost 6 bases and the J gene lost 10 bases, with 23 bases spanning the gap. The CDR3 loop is CASRSNPGLQGAQYF. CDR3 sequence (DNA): TGTGCCAGCAGATCGAACCCGGGACTCCAGGGTGCGCAGTATTTT.

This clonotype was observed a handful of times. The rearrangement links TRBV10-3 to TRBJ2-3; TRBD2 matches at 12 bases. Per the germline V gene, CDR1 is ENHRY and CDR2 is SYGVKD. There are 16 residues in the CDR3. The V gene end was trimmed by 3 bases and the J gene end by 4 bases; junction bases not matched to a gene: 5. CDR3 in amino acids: CAISEGLAGGADTQYF. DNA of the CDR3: TGTGCCATCAGTGAAGGGCTAGCGGGGGGGGCAGATACGCAGTATTTT.

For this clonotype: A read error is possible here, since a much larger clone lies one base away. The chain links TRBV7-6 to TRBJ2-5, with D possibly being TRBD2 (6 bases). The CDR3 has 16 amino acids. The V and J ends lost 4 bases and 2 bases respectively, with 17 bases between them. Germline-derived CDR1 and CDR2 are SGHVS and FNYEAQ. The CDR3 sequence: CASSSGGIGPQETQYF. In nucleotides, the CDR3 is TGTGCCAGCAGCTCAGGAGGGATCGGCCCTCAAGAGACCCAGTACTTC.

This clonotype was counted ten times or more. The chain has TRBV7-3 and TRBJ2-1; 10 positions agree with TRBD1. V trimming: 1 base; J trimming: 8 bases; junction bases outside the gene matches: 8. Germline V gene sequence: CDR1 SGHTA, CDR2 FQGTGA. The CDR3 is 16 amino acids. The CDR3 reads CASSLITGQGSDEQFF. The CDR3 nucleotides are TGTGCCAGCAGCTTAATAACGGGACAGGGGAGCGATGAGCAGTTCTTC.

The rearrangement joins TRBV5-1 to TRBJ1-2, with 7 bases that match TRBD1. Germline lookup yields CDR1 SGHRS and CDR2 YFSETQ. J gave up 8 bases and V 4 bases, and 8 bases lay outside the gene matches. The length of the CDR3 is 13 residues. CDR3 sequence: CASSRGDSPGYTF. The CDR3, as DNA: TGCGCCAGCAGCCGAGGGGACAGCCCCGGCTACACCTTC.

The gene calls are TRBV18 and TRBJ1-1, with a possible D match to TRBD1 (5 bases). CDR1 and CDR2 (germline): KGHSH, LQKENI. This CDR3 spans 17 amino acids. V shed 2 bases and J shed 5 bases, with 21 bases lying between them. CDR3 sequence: CASSPIQRGWKDTEAFF. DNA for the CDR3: TGTGCCAGCTCACCAATTCAAAGGGGATGGAAGGATACTGAAGCTTTCTTT.

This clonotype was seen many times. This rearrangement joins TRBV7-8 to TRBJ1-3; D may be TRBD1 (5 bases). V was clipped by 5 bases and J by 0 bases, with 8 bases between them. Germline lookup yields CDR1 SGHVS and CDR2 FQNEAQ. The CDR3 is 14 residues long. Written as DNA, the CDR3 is TGTGCCAGCAGCCGGGGCTACTCTGGAAACACCATATATTTT. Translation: CASSRGYSGNTIYF. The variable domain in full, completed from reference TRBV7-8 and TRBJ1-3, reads GAGVSQSPRYKVAKRGQDVALRCDPISGHVSLFWYQQALGQGPEFLTYFQNEAQLDKSGLPSDRFFAERPEGSVSTLKIQRTQQEDSAVYLCASSRGYSGNTIYFGEGSWLTVV.

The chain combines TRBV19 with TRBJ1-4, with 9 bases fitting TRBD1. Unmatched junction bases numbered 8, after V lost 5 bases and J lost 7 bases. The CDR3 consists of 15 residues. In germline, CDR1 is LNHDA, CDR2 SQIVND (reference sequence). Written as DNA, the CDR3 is TGTGCCAGTAGTGCAACAGGGGGCTCTGGTGAAAAACTGTTTTTT. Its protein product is CASSATGGSGEKLFF.

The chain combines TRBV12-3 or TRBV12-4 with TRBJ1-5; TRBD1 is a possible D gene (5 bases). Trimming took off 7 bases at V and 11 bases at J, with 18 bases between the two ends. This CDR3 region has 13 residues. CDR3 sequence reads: CASNQGTRTAQHF. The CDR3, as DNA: TGTGCCAGCAATCAGGGCACCCGGACGGCCCAGCATTTT.

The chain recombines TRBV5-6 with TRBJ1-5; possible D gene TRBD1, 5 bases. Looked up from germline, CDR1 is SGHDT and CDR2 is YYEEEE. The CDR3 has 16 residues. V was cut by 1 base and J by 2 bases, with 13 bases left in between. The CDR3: CASSLSGFFGNQPQHF. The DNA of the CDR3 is TGTGCCAGCAGCTTGTCAGGGTTTTTCGGCAATCAGCCCCAGCATTTT.

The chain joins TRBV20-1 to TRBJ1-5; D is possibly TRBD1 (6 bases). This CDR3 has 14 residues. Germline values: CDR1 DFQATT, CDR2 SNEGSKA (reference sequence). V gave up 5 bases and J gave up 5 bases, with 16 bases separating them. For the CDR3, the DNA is TGCAGTGCTGTAACAGGGTCGGGGGATCAGCCCCAGCATTTT. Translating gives CSAVTGSGDQPQHF.

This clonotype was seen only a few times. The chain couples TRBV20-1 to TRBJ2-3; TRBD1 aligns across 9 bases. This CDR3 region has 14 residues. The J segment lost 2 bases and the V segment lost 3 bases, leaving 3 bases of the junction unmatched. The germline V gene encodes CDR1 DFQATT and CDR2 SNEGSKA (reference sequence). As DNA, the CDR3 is TGCAGTGCTAGGTGGACAGGGGACACAGATACGCAGTATTTT. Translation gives CSARWTGDTDTQYF.

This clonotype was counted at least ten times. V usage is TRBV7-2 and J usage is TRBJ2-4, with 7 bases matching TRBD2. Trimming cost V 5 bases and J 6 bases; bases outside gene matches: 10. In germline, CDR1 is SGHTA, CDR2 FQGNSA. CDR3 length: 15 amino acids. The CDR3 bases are TGTGCCAGCAGCCTCGGACTAGACGCGGGAAACATTCAGTACTTC. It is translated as CASSLGLDAGNIQYF.

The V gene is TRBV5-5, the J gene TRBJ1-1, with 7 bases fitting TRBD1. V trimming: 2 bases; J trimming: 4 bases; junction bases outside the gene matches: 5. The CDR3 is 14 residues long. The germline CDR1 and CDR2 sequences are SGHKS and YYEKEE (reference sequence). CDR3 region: CASSFYRGLTEAFF. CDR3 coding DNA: TGTGCCAGCAGCTTCTACAGGGGACTCACTGAAGCTTTCTTT.

The CDR3 coding sequence is TGTGCCAGCAGATTTGACAGGGGATATCAGCCCCAGCATTTT. It yields the protein CASRFDRGYQPQHF. This chain uses TRBV6-2 or TRBV6-3 with TRBJ1-5, with 8 bases matching TRBD1. The germline CDR1 and CDR2 sequences are MNHEY and SVGEGT. CDR3 length: 14 residues. V was clipped by 6 bases and J by 5 bases; unmatched bases: 6.

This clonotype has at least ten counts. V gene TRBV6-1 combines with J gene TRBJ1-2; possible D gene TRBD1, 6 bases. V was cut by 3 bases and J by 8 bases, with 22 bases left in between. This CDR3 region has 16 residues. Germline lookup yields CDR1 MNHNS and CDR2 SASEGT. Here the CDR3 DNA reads TGTGCCAGCAGTGACCGGACAGCCAGTATCCTGGGCGGCTACACCTTC. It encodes CASSDRTASILGGYTF.

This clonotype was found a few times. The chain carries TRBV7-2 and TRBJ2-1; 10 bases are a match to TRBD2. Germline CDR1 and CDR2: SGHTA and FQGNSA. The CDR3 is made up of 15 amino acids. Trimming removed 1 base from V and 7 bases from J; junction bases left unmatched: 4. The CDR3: CASSLVAGGWNEQFF. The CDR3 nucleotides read TGTGCCAGCAGCTTAGTAGCGGGGGGATGGAATGAGCAGTTCTTC.

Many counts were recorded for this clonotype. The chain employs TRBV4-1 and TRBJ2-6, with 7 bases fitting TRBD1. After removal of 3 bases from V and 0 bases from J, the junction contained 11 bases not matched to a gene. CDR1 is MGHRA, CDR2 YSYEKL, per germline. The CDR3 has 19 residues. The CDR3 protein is CASSHGPTGSASGANVLTF. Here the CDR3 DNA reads TGCGCCAGCAGCCACGGTCCGACAGGGTCCGCCTCTGGGGCCAACGTCCTGACTTTC.

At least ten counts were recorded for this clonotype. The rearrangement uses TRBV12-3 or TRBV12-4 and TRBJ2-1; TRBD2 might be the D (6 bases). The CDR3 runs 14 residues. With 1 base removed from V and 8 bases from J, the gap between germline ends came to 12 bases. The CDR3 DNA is TGTGCCAGCAGTTTAGGACTAGGCTTGGATGAGCAGTTCTTC. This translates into CASSLGLGLDEQFF.

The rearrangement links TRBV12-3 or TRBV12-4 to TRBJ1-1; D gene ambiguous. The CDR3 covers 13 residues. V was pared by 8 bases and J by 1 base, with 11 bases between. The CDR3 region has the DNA TGTGCCAGCCGGCCAAACCAGAACACTGAAGCTTTCTTT. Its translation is CASRPNQNTEAFF.